This T cell receptor beta chain emerged from a study of cytomegalovirus exposure and HLA in healthy donors. For the study at large: In terms of ancestry, the Caucasian-associated cluster contained 75% to 90% of the approximately 400 genotyped donors.

Vbeta (60) and Jbeta (13) primers were used in the PCR. Using immunoSEQ multiplex PCR, the repertoire was profiled, and TCRdb retains in-frame clones only, with some absent. This sample has under 150,000 clones, with 70% to 90% found just once. Germline V gene lookup returns CDR1 MNHNS and CDR2 SASEGT. The CDR3 length is 13 residues. The ends lost 6 bases at V and 8 bases at J; junction bases unmatched: 9. This TCR came from a woman aged 35 to 49 in good health and CMV-seropositive. The sample consisted of PBMCs. V usage is TRBV6-1 and J usage is TRBJ1-2; 7 nucleotides match TRBD1. In DNA, the CDR3 is TGTGCCAGCAGAACGGACAGGCGAACCGGCTACACCTTC. Translated, it gives CASRTDRRTGYTF.